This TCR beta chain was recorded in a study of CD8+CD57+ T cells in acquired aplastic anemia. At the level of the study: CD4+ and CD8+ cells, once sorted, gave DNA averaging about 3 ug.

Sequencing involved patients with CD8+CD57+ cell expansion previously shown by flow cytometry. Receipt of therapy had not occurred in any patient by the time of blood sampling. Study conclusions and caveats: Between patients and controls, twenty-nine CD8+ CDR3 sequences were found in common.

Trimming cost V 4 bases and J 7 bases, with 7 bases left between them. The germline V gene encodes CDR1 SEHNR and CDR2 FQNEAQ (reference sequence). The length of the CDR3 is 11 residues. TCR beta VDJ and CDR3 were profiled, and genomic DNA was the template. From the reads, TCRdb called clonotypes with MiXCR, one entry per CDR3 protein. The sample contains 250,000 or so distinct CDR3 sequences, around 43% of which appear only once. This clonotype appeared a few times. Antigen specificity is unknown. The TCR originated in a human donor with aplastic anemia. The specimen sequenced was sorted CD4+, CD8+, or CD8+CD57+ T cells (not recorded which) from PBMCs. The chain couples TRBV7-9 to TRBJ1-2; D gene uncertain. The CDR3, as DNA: TGTGCCAGCAGCTCCCTCAGTGGCTACACCTTC. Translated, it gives CASSSLSGYTF.